The entry below gives a single T cell receptor (beta chain) sequence along with its context. This clone was counted only a few times. It lacks a known antigen. No base quality information exists; no much larger clone differs at one position. The treatment or condition tag for this specimen amounts to: some 20 received Ad26.COV2.S at low or high dose, single or two shots; roughly five received placebo; per-sample allocation not given. Repertoires of vaccine and placebo recipients were sequenced from samples taken on day 63 after the first injection. In Cohort 1b, around 25 adults aged 18-55 years were enrolled at a single site in Boston, USA, between 29 July and 7 August 2020. Ad26.COV2.S was a replication-incompetent adenovirus type 26 vector expressing a prefusion-stabilized SARS-CoV-2 spike protein from the original Wuhan strain. This entry comes from a study of Ad26.COV2.S vaccination and SARS-CoV-2 variants (dated by TCRdb to the early 2020s). With regard to the full study: Donors in the vaccine arm were drawn from COV1001, a multicentre, randomized, double-blind, placebo-controlled phase I-IIa trial testing Ad26.COV2.S in healthy adults. Dosing of Ad26.COV2.S was intramuscular, at either 5x10^10 or 1x10^11 viral particles, delivered as one shot or as two shots spaced 56 days apart. TCRbeta repertoire sequencing was used to assess the specificity and breadth of SARS-CoV-2-reactive T cell receptors after Ad26.COV2.S vaccination. The TCR-sequenced set comprised about 32 samples: around 20 Ad26.COV2.S vaccine recipients, 5 placebo recipients and 8 SARS-CoV-2 convalescent individuals. Participants in the trial were split at random into five groups of five each, receiving low-dose or high-dose Ad26.COV2.S once or twice, or else placebo on both occasions. Investigators did not know the trial group allocation while performing experiments and assessing outcomes. Results the study describes overall, beyond this receptor: Compared with placebo recipients, Ad26.COV2.S recipients showed higher spike-specific TCR breadth (P = 0.0014). After vaccination, spike-specific CD8+ and CD4+ T cell responses were reported to show substantial breadth. Comparable non-spike TCR breadth was observed between vaccine and placebo recipients, consistent with only spike being contained in the vaccine. The authors noted that the TCR breadth and depth analyses may have underestimated total T cell responses. The study lacked the statistical power to compare responses across vaccine doses or regimens.

The immunoSEQ Assay was the method used to sequence TCRbeta CDR3 regions. After extraction, genomic DNA underwent amplification by bias-controlled multiplex PCR, followed by high-throughput sequencing. The paper's processing steps were these. Collapsing and filtering of sequences were performed to quantify the absolute abundance of each unique TCRbeta CDR3 region. T cell fraction was estimated by normalizing TCRbeta template counts to usable DNA, with usable DNA measured through amplification of reference genes found in all nucleated cells. Repertoire TCRs were annotated as SARS-CoV-2-specific when V gene, CDR3 amino acid sequence and J gene were exactly matched to a known reactive TCR set. MIRA supplied the reference SARS-CoV-2 TCR set, which was filtered for enrichment in COVID-19-positive ImmuneCODE repertoires so that public or cross-reactive TCRs were removed. Based on the MIRA antigens, annotated TCRs were further analysed at the level of specific ORF or position within ORF. Breadth was defined as the number of annotated unique rearrangements divided by the total number of unique productive rearrangements, and depth was defined as the summed frequency of the annotated unique rearrangements. Two-sided Wilcoxon rank-sum tests were used to compare TCR breadth between groups. This is the immuneACCESS table as TCRdb keeps it, with only in-frame sequences that have V and J called. A part of the clones is gone; compared with another copy, unresolved V genes explain less than half, and the rest is unexplained. V, J and clone size are those of that table, while D and trimming were read from the DNA. This sample comprises 240,000 or so clones, over 75% of them detected only once. Of the sample, about 10% is held by the ten largest clones.

As encoded in the germline V gene (reference sequence), CDR1 is LNHDA while CDR2 is SQIVND. The CDR3 spans 13 residues, from the cysteine through the phenylalanine. CDR3 DNA only is kept here, 39 bases in frame from base 1. For this chain, trimming is 6 bases at the V end and 8 bases at the J end, and the number of junction bases without a gene match is 7. The sequence was collected from a person aged 18 to 65 who received the Ad26.COV2.S COVID-19 vaccine or a placebo. Sequences were derived from peripheral blood, sampled in a trial of Ad26.COV2.S vaccine versus placebo. The chain employs TRBV19 and TRBJ1-2; 9 bases in between match TRBD1. This receptor carries the CDR3 CASSLKTGGGYTF. The nucleotide sequence reads as follows: TGTGCCAGTAGCCTAAAGACAGGGGGAGGCTACACCTTC.